This T cell receptor beta chain was obtained from a study of response to subunit inactivated influenza vaccine. MiXCR was run by TCRdb on the RT-PCR reads, yielding one entry per CDR3 protein. This sample has 700,000 to 900,000 distinct CDR3 sequences, with approximately 22% found just once. Study conclusions and caveats: Authors proposed each seasonal influenza vaccination draws in few new T cells.

This clonotype has a handful of counts. Its antigen is unknown. The CDR3 consists of 17 residues. V gave up 4 bases and J gave up 5 bases, with 23 bases separating them. CDR1 and CDR2 (germline): MNHEY, SVGEGT. The V and J genes are TRBV6-2 or TRBV6-3 and TRBJ2-5; tentatively, D is TRBD1 or TRBD2 (5 bases each). The clonotype was recovered from a man aged 50 to 59 who received an inactivated influenza vaccine. Sequencing used PBMCs from blood, obtained roughly 5 days after vaccination. The CDR3 is CASSFGLYRPGTETQYF. The CDR3 DNA follows: TGTGCCAGCAGTTTCGGCCTATATAGACCTGGGACGGAGACCCAGTACTTC.